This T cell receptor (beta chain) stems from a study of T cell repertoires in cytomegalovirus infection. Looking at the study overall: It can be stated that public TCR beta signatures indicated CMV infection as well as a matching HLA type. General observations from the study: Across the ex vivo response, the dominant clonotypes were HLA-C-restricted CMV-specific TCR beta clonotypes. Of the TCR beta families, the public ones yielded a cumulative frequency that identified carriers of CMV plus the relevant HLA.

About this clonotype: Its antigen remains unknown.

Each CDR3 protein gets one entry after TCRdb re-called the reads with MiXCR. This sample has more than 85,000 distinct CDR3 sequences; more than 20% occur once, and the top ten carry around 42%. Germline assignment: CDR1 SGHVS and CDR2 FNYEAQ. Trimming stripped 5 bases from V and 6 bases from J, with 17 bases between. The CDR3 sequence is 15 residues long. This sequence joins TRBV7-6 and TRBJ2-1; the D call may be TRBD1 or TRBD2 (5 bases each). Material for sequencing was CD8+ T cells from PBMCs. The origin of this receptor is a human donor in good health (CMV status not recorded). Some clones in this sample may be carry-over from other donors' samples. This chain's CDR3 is CASSLEHGAINEQFF. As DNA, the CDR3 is TGTGCCAGCAGCCTAGAGCACGGGGCGATCAATGAGCAGTTCTTC.